This T cell receptor (beta chain) was identified in a study of patients and donors after allogeneic stem cell transplantation. Each CDR3 protein gets one entry after TCRdb re-called the RT-PCR reads with MiXCR. This table holds 900,000 to 1,000,000 distinct CDR3 sequences, roughly 17% found once. V lost 0 bases and J 5 bases, leaving 9 bases between the germline ends. This CDR3 comprises 15 residues. The germline gives CDR1 SGHDT, CDR2 YYEEEE. V usage is TRBV5-6 and J usage is TRBJ1-6; perhaps TRBD1 as D (5 bases). This clonotype was sampled from a human donor who was either an allogeneic HSCT recipient or a stem cell or donor lymphocyte infusion donor (not recorded which). It is not recorded whose cells these are; they may come from a transplant donor. The sample taken for sequencing was blood, either unsorted or a sorted T cell fraction (not recorded which). Written as DNA, the CDR3 is TGTGCCAGCAGCTTGGGACAGACTAATAATTCACCCCTCCACTTT. Translation: CASSLGQTNNSPLHF.